Sequencing of this T cell receptor beta chain was carried out in a study of shared clonotypes between healthy human individuals. Some clones are missing from TCRdb's copy, which holds only in-frame ones; the method was immunoSEQ multiplex PCR. This sample has hundreds of thousands of clones; about 73% occur once, and the top ten carry more than 9%. The germline V gene encodes CDR1 SQVTM and CDR2 ANQGSEA. Germline trimming cut 7 bases from V and 5 bases from J; bases unmatched to any gene: 18. The CDR3 runs 17 residues. Of note for this clone: Its specificity is unknown.

Findings and limits, study-wide: Clonotypes not shared had lower generation probabilities than those common to all four donors. Sequencing depth was expected to influence donor clonotype sharing. Even with large depth, rarefaction showed that sorted-subset sequencing was incomplete.

The sequence came from a man aged 25-45 years in good health. Material: memory CD4+ T cells sorted from blood. Subset described: CD45RA-negative fraction. The chain uses TRBV29-1 and TRBJ2-1; 9 positions match TRBD2. In DNA, the CDR3 is TGCAGCGCCGGGGGGCTAGCGGGATTCAATCTGGACAATGAGCAGTTCTTC. This translates into CSAGGLAGFNLDNEQFF.